These 15 T cell receptor beta chains originate from one sample sequenced in a study of graft-versus-host responses after intestinal transplantation. Clones were sequenced by immunoSEQ multiplex PCR, and TCRdb holds only the in-frame ones, with some missing. Among 100,000 to 110,000 clones listed, roughly 87% were seen once. These receptors' targets are unknown. The starting material was unstimulated CD4+ T cells sorted from spleen or lymph node cells, obtained before transplant. These receptors were obtained from a human donor who was the organ donor for an intestinal transplant.

The CDR3 region is CASDRSSYNSPLHF. CDR3 coding DNA: TGTGCTAGTGACAGGAGCTCCTATAATTCACCCCTCCACTTT. The rearrangement links TRBV12-5 to TRBJ1-6; TRBD1 might be the D (5 bases). Germline lookup yields CDR1 LGHNT and CDR2 FRNRAP. CDR3 length: 14 residues. V lost 7 bases to trimming and J lost 0 bases, with 7 bases between them.

The CDR3 DNA sequence: TGTGCCAGCAGGATATCTGACAGGGGTAGGCAGCCCCAGCATTTT. Translated, it gives CASRISDRGRQPQHF. The chain carries TRBV28 and TRBJ1-5; 8 positions agree with TRBD1. The germline gives CDR1 MDHEN, CDR2 SYDVKM. V was pared by 6 bases and J by 7 bases, with 11 bases of the junction left unmatched. This CDR3 is 15 amino acids long.

The chain employs TRBV7-8 and TRBJ1-2, with D maybe TRBD1 (5 bases). Trimming left V 1 base short and J 7 bases short, with 19 bases between. The CDR3 runs to 16 residues. Germline V gene sequence: CDR1 SGHVS, CDR2 FQNEAQ. The CDR3 is CASSLGYSGGESGYTF. DNA of the CDR3: TGTGCCAGCAGCTTAGGATATTCGGGGGGGGAAAGTGGCTACACCTTC.

The chain employs TRBV5-4 and TRBJ1-2; D ambiguous. The CDR3 spans 13 residues. Germline V gene sequence: CDR1 SGHNT, CDR2 YYREEE (reference sequence). Trimming cost V 0 bases and J 4 bases, with 7 bases left between them. The CDR3: CASSLGGGYGYTF. The DNA of the CDR3 is TGTGCCAGCAGCTTGGGAGGAGGCTATGGCTACACCTTC.

This clone was seen once. The rearrangement uses TRBV5-6 and TRBJ1-3, with D perhaps matching TRBD1 (5 bases). Germline CDR1 and CDR2: SGHDT and YYEEEE. The CDR3 is 14 amino acids. The V and J ends lost 4 bases and 0 bases respectively, with 8 bases between them. The CDR3 bases are TGTGCCAGCAGCCTAACAGGCTCTGGAAACACCATATATTTT. As protein: CASSLTGSGNTIYF. The full variable domain, rest sourced from reference TRBV5-6 and TRBJ1-3, is DAGVTQSPTHLIKTRGQQVTLRCSPKSGHDTVSWYQQALGQGPQFIFQYYEEEERQRGNFPDRFSGHQFPNYSSELNVNALLLGDSALYLCASSLTGSGNTIYFGEGSWLTVV.

The table lists this clone with a few counts. V usage is TRBV6-1 and J usage is TRBJ1-4, with unresolved D. The germline gives CDR1 MNHNS, CDR2 SASEGT. The CDR3 consists of 15 residues. The V end was cut by 3 bases, the J end by 5 bases, with 13 bases between. The chain's CDR3 is CASSDAGRQNEKLFF. Here the CDR3 DNA reads TGTGCCAGCAGTGATGCGGGAAGGCAAAATGAAAAACTGTTTTTT.

The gene calls are TRBV28 and TRBJ2-2; maybe TRBD2 (7 bases). CDR1 is MDHEN, CDR2 SYDVKM, per germline. This CDR3 has 15 amino acids. V lost 6 bases, J lost 7 bases, and 18 bases lay in between. In DNA, the CDR3 is TGTGCCAGCAGCAGGACGGGGCGGGGGCTCGGGGAGCTGTTTTTT. This sequence encodes CASSRTGRGLGELFF.

The chain joins TRBV4-1 to TRBJ2-7; D is ambiguous. Trimming shortened V by 4 bases and J by 3 bases, and 10 bases separated the two germline ends. The CDR3 contains 13 residues. Germline assignment: CDR1 MGHRA and CDR2 YSYEKL. CDR3 sequence (DNA): TGCGCCAGCAGCCGCAATCTCGTCTACGAGCAGTACTTC. Its translation is CASSRNLVYEQYF.

The chain is built from TRBV19 and TRBJ1-5; weak D call: TRBD1 (5 bases). CDR3 length equals 13 residues. Trimming stripped 4 bases from V and 5 bases from J, with 9 bases between. Per germline, CDR1 LNHDA and CDR2 SQIVND (reference sequence). The CDR3 coding sequence is TGTGCCAGTAGTAGGGGGGACTATCAGCCCCAGCATTTT. Amino acids: CASSRGDYQPQHF.

This rearrangement joins TRBV30 to TRBJ1-1; D gene unclear. CDR3 length: 13 residues. Trimming cost V 3 bases and J 1 base, with 9 bases left between them. Germline V CDR1 and CDR2: GTSNPN, SVGIG (reference sequence). The CDR3 loop is CAWRMRGNTEAFF. The CDR3 nucleotides are TGTGCCTGGAGAATGCGGGGGAACACTGAAGCTTTCTTT.

J is TRBJ1-1 and V is TRBV4-1; no firm D call. The V and J ends lost 4 bases and 3 bases respectively, with 12 bases between them. CDR1 and CDR2 (germline): MGHRA, YSYEKL. The CDR3 is 14 residues long. The CDR3 here is CASSPVWRDTEAFF. The CDR3, as DNA: TGCGCCAGCAGCCCAGTCTGGAGGGACACTGAAGCTTTCTTT.

The V gene is TRBV6-5, the J gene TRBJ1-2; 7 bases are shared with TRBD1. Trimming at V came to 0 bases and at J to 8 bases, leaving 9 bases not matched to a gene. This CDR3 is built from 15 residues. The germline gives CDR1 MNHEY, CDR2 SVGAGI. The CDR3 loop is CASSYSRRGRKGYTF. The CDR3 nucleotides read TGTGCCAGCAGTTACTCTAGGAGGGGGCGGAAGGGCTACACCTTC.

V is TRBV27 and J is TRBJ1-1; a possible D gene is TRBD1 (5 bases). This CDR3 has 16 amino acids. Per the germline V gene, CDR1 is MNHEY and CDR2 is SMNVEV (reference sequence). Between the trimmed V and J ends, which lost 8 bases and 0 bases, there was a span of 19 bases. In DNA form, the CDR3 reads TGTGCCAGCCAACTGACATCGGGACCGATGAACACTGAAGCTTTCTTT. Protein product: CASQLTSGPMNTEAFF.

This chain connects TRBV28 to TRBJ1-4; D gene ambiguous. The length of the CDR3 is 15 residues. The V gene lost 9 bases and the J gene lost 7 bases, with 21 bases spanning the gap. Germline V CDR1 and CDR2: MDHEN, SYDVKM. Written as DNA, the CDR3 is TGTGCCAGTCACGAGAGTAGGGTTCGGATTGAAAAACTGTTTTTT. Its protein is CASHESRVRIEKLFF.

The CDR3, as DNA: TGCAGCGTTGAGGGGCAGAGCATGAACACTGAAGCTTTCTTT. This gives the protein CSVEGQSMNTEAFF. The chain uses TRBV29-1 and TRBJ1-1; weak D call: TRBD1 (5 bases). The CDR3 covers 14 residues. CDR1 and CDR2 from the germline V gene are SQVTM and ANQGSEA. The ends were cut back, 3 bases at V and 0 bases at J, with 11 bases in the middle.